The 26 T cell receptor beta chains presented below share a single source sample, sequenced in a study of identical twins. From the 5' RACE reads, TCRdb called clonotypes with MiXCR, one entry per CDR3 protein. This sample has a few hundred thousand distinct CDR3 sequences, with 10% to 15% found just once. In addition, the sample was reused for a study of yellow fever vaccine responses in identical twins.

The sequencing sample was made of memory (CD45RO+) T cells sorted from blood. The receptors come from a woman aged 18-35 years in good health.

This clonotype was observed many times. The chain links TRBV5-1 to TRBJ1-1; D uncertain. From germline, CDR1 is SGHRS and CDR2 YFSETQ. The CDR3 covers 13 residues. Trimming cost V 4 bases and J 3 bases, with 10 bases left between them. CDR3 region: CASSPMADTEAFF. The CDR3 bases are TGCGCCAGCAGCCCCATGGCCGACACTGAAGCTTTCTTT.

This clonotype was detected only a few times. The rearrangement links TRBV20-1 to TRBJ2-3, with D perhaps matching TRBD1 (6 bases). The V end lost 3 bases, the J end lost 2 bases, and 15 bases lay between the germline ends. The CDR3 totals 15 residues. Germline assignment: CDR1 DFQATT and CDR2 SNEGSKA (reference sequence). As DNA, the CDR3 is TGCAGTGCTAGGTTAGGGGCAGGGGCCACAGATACGCAGTATTTT. It yields the protein CSARLGAGATDTQYF.

This clonotype was detected ten times or more. V and J are TRBV4-3 and TRBJ2-3, with a weak D call TRBD2 (6 bases). Trimming stripped 3 bases from V and 5 bases from J, with 15 bases between. Germline CDR1 is LGHNA and CDR2 is YSLEER. The CDR3 is 15 amino acids. CDR3 protein: CASSHDRAGRDTQYF. The CDR3 coding sequence is TGCGCCAGCAGCCATGATAGGGCGGGAAGAGATACGCAGTATTTT.

Details on this clonotype: This may stem from a read error, because a much larger clone lies one nucleotide away. J is TRBJ2-5 and V is TRBV29-1; 7 positions agree with TRBD2. With V trimmed by 6 bases and J by 4 bases, 11 bases remained unmatched. The CDR3 is 14 residues long. Germline assignment: CDR1 SQVTM and CDR2 ANQGSEA. This CDR3 reads CSVGALAGVETQYF. CDR3 coding DNA: TGCAGCGTGGGTGCCTTGGCGGGAGTAGAGACCCAGTACTTC.

The J gene is TRBJ2-6, the V gene TRBV7-2; D remains unclear. This CDR3 region has 12 residues. With 8 bases removed from V and 0 bases from J, the gap between germline ends came to 2 bases. CDR1 and CDR2 (germline): SGHTA, FQGNSA. The CDR3 sequence: CASGSGANVLTF. In DNA form, the CDR3 reads TGTGCCAGCGGCTCTGGGGCCAACGTCCTGACTTTC.

This chain uses TRBV3-1 with TRBJ2-5; the match to TRBD2 covers 7 bases. The CDR3 spans 15 residues. The germline V gene has CDR1 LGHDT and CDR2 YNNKEL (reference sequence). V gave up 2 bases and J gave up 4 bases; unmatched junction bases: 7. The CDR3 reads CASSQSTSVGETQYF. The CDR3 DNA reads TGTGCCAGCAGCCAAAGTACTAGCGTTGGAGAGACCCAGTACTTC.

The CDR3 DNA reads as TGCAGCGTTGAAGATTTTTCAGGTCAAGGCTACACCTTC. Protein: CSVEDFSGQGYTF. This sequence joins TRBV29-1 and TRBJ1-2; D unresolved. Looked up from germline, CDR1 is SQVTM and CDR2 is ANQGSEA. This CDR3 comprises 13 residues. V shed 0 bases and J shed 8 bases, with 13 bases lying between them.

This clonotype was observed a few times. The chain employs TRBV5-1 and TRBJ2-3, with D perhaps TRBD1 (5 bases). The CDR3 loop spans 15 amino acids. The V end lost 0 bases, the J end lost 2 bases, and 10 bases lay between the germline ends. CDR1 SGHRS and CDR2 YFSETQ come from the germline V gene. The CDR3 nucleotides read TGCGCCAGCAGCTTGGAGGGGAAACTCACAGATACGCAGTATTTT. This encodes CASSLEGKLTDTQYF.

This clonotype was recorded many times. The V and J genes are TRBV7-2 and TRBJ2-4; D is undetermined. Germline values: CDR1 SGHTA, CDR2 FQGNSA. Deletions cut 5 bases from V and 0 bases from J, with 11 bases between. CDR3 size: 15 residues. This CDR3 is CASSLPGQAKNIQYF. The CDR3 DNA is TGTGCCAGCAGCCTACCTGGGCAAGCCAAAAACATTCAGTACTTC.

This clonotype was picked up a small number of times. This chain links TRBV3-1 with TRBJ2-7, with D maybe TRBD2 (6 bases). The V gene's germline CDR1 is LGHDT and CDR2 YNNKEL (reference sequence). The CDR3 contains 16 residues. V lost 4 bases and J lost 0, with 16 bases in between. In DNA, the CDR3 is TGTGCCAGCAGCCCCTCTTGGGGGGTAACCTCCTACGAGCAGTACTTC. Translation: CASSPSWGVTSYEQYF.

This clonotype appeared a few times. The CDR3 DNA reads as TGCAGTGCTCCTTACAGCGGAAACACAGATACGCAGTATTTT. It specifies CSAPYSGNTDTQYF. The rearrangement uses TRBV20-1 and TRBJ2-3; a possible D gene is TRBD2 (5 bases). This CDR3 comprises 14 residues. V was cut by 5 bases and J by 2 bases, with 14 bases left in between. Germline CDR1 DFQATT, CDR2 SNEGSKA (reference sequence).

The chain has TRBV7-2 and TRBJ2-1; D may be TRBD2 (5 bases). Germline values: CDR1 SGHTA, CDR2 FQGNSA. Trimming left V 0 bases short and J 6 bases short, with 9 bases between. The CDR3 runs 14 residues. CDR3 residues: CASSLAGAVNEQFF. DNA of the CDR3: TGTGCCAGCAGCTTAGCGGGAGCCGTCAATGAGCAGTTCTTC. Full variable domain (rest looked up from reference TRBV7-2 and TRBJ2-1): GAGVSQSPSNKVTEKGKDVELRCDPISGHTALYWYRQSLGQGLEFLIYFQGNSAPDKSGLPSDRFSAERTGGSVSTLTIQRTQQEDSAVYLCASSLAGAVNEQFFGPGTRLTVL.

This clonotype was counted between two and nine times. The rearrangement uses TRBV5-6 and TRBJ1-2; no clear D. Germline V CDR1 and CDR2: SGHDT, YYEEEE. The V and J ends lost 4 bases and 9 bases respectively, with 13 bases between them. The CDR3 runs 12 residues. This CDR3 reads CASSPGVSSYTF. As DNA, the CDR3 is TGTGCCAGCAGCCCAGGAGTATCGAGCTACACCTTC.

The chain has TRBV6-4 and TRBJ2-3; D not certain. This CDR3 contains 13 residues. Trimming took 5 bases from V and 5 from J, leaving 11 bases between them. From germline, CDR1 is MRHNA and CDR2 SNTAGT. The CDR3 nucleotides read TGTGCCAGCAGTAGGGATTTCGGAGATACGCAGTATTTT. It is translated as CASSRDFGDTQYF.

Only a few counts were recorded for this clonotype. The V and J genes are TRBV2 and TRBJ2-3; D is ambiguous. Germline lookup yields CDR1 SNHLY and CDR2 FYNNEI. V was pared by 7 bases and J by 6 bases, with 11 bases between. The CDR3 totals 12 residues. The CDR3 DNA is TGTGCCAGCACCGAGAGGCGGGATACGCAGTATTTT. Its protein product is CASTERRDTQYF.

This clonotype was observed a few times. CDR3 loop: CASSLMREWVYEQYF. In nucleotides, the CDR3 is TGTGCCAGCAGCTTAATGAGGGAGTGGGTCTACGAGCAGTACTTC. The chain recombines TRBV11-2 with TRBJ2-7; D perhaps matches TRBD2 (5 bases). The CDR3 extends over 15 amino acids. Germline V gene data show CDR1 as SGHAT and CDR2 as FQNNGV. The germline V and J ends were trimmed by 2 bases and 3 bases, with 14 bases remaining between them.

This clonotype was seen just once. DNA of the CDR3: TGTGCCAGCAGCTTAGGGAGGAGCGGGAGTTCCTACGAGCAGTACTTC. Protein: CASSLGRSGSSYEQYF. The chain employs TRBV7-2 and TRBJ2-7; TRBD2 matches at 8 bases. This CDR3 spans 16 amino acids. With 1 base clipped from V and 1 base from J, the junction kept 6 bases outside the gene matches. The V gene's germline CDR1 is SGHTA and CDR2 FQGNSA. Supplemented by reference TRBV7-2 and TRBJ2-7, the full variable domain reads GAGVSQSPSNKVTEKGKDVELRCDPISGHTALYWYRQSLGQGLEFLIYFQGNSAPDKSGLPSDRFSAERTGGSVSTLTIQRTQQEDSAVYLCASSLGRSGSSYEQYFGPGTRLTVT.

This clonotype was counted only a few times. The chain combines TRBV5-1 with TRBJ2-3, with D unclear. V lost 0 bases to trimming and J lost 0 bases, with 5 bases between them. The germline gives CDR1 SGHRS, CDR2 YFSETQ. The CDR3 length is 14 residues. The CDR3 DNA reads TGCGCCAGCAGCTTGGTCCTTAGCACAGATACGCAGTATTTT. It translates to CASSLVLSTDTQYF.

In regard to this clonotype: This may be a read error, as it is one base from a much larger clone. V gene TRBV5-5 combines with J gene TRBJ2-1; possible D gene TRBD1, 5 bases. The length of the CDR3 is 15 residues. Germline loops: CDR1 SGHKS, CDR2 YYEKEE (reference sequence). V shed 4 bases and J shed 4 bases, with 15 bases lying between them. The CDR3: CASSIDSVTYNEQFF. The CDR3 coding sequence is TGTGCCAGCAGCATAGACAGCGTGACATACAATGAGCAGTTCTTC. The entire variable domain, with the rest obtained from reference TRBV5-5 and TRBJ2-1, is as follows: DAGVTQSPTHLIKTRGQQVTLRCSPISGHKSVSWYQQVLGQGPQFIFQYYEKEERGRGNFPDRFSARQFPNYSSELNVNALLLGDSALYLCASSIDSVTYNEQFFGPGTRLTVL.

This clonotype was found many times. V is TRBV28 and J is TRBJ2-7, with 9 bases aligning to TRBD1. The CDR3 is 15 amino acids. Germline values: CDR1 MDHEN, CDR2 SYDVKM. With V trimmed by 3 bases and J by 5 bases, 8 bases remained unmatched. DNA of the CDR3: TGTGCCAGCAGTTTTATCCGACAGGGGGGCGACGAGCAGTACTTC. It specifies CASSFIRQGGDEQYF.

The chain couples TRBV7-2 to TRBJ2-7, with 9 bases that match TRBD1. Unmatched junction bases numbered 10, after V lost 2 bases and J lost 5 bases. The CDR3 has 16 amino acids. The germline CDR1 and CDR2 sequences are SGHTA and FQGNSA. CDR3 coding DNA: TGTGCCAGCAGCTTATATGGGACAGGGATTAGTAACGAGCAGTACTTC. Protein sequence: CASSLYGTGISNEQYF.

This chain uses TRBV10-3 with TRBJ1-4, with TRBD1 identical over 8 bases. CDR3 length: 12 residues. Per germline, CDR1 ENHRY and CDR2 SYGVKD. Trimming removed 8 bases from V and 8 bases from J; junction bases left unmatched: 4. In DNA, the CDR3 is TGTGCCATCGGACAGGGTGTGGAAAAACTGTTTTTT. This codes for CAIGQGVEKLFF.

This clonotype was found a few times. This chain links TRBV12-3 or TRBV12-4 with TRBJ2-3; D might be TRBD2 (5 bases). Trimming shortened V by 7 bases and J by 4 bases, and 18 bases separated the two germline ends. The CDR3 runs to 15 residues. Written as DNA, the CDR3 is TGTGCCAGCACCACCCTAAGGAGCGGATCAGATACGCAGTATTTT. Its translation is CASTTLRSGSDTQYF.

This chain uses TRBV6-1 with TRBJ2-2, with D perhaps TRBD1 (6 bases). V lost 7 bases to trimming and J lost 5 bases, with 14 bases between them. The CDR3 length is 14 residues. Germline CDR1 is MNHNS and CDR2 is SASEGT. The CDR3 nucleotides are TGTGCCAGCATCCAGGGGTGGTATACCGGGGAGCTGTTTTTT. This codes for CASIQGWYTGELFF.

The sample holds many counts of this clonotype. The chain couples TRBV12-3 or TRBV12-4 to TRBJ2-3; 8 bases are shared with TRBD2. V shed 5 bases, J shed 0 bases, and the junction held 4 bases outside the gene matches. This CDR3 spans 15 amino acids. The chain's CDR3 is CASSRTSQSTDTQYF. The CDR3 coding sequence is TGTGCCAGCAGTCGGACTAGCCAGAGCACAGATACGCAGTATTTT.

The V call is TRBV7-2, the J call TRBJ1-2; D not certain. The CDR3 runs to 13 residues. V dropped 3 bases and J dropped 4 bases, with 9 bases sitting between them. Germline-derived CDR1 and CDR2 are SGHTA and FQGNSA. CDR3 sequence: CASSFGTAYGYTF. The CDR3, as DNA: TGTGCCAGCAGCTTTGGCACGGCCTATGGCTACACCTTC.